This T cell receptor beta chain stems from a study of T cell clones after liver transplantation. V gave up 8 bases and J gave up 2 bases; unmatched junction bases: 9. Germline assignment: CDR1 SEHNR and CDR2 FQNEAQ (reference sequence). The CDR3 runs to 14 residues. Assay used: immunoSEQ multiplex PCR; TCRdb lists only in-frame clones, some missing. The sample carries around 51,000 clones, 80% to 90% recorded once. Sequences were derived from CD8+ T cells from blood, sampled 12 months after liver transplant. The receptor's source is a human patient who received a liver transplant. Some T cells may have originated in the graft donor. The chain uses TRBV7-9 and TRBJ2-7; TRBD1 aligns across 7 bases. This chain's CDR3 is CASWGDRAPYEQYF. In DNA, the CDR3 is TGTGCCAGCTGGGGAGACAGGGCGCCCTACGAGCAGTACTTC.